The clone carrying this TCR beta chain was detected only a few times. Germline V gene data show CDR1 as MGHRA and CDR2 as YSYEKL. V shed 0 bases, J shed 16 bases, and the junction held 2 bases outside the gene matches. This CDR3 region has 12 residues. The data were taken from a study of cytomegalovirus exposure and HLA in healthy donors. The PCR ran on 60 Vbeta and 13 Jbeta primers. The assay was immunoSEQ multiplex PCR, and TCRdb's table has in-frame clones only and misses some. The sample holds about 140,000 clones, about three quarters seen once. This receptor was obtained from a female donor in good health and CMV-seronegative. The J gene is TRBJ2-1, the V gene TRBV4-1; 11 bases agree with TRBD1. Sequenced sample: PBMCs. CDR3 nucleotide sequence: TGCGCCAGCAGCCAAGATGGGACAGGGGGATTCTTC. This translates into CASSQDGTGGFF.